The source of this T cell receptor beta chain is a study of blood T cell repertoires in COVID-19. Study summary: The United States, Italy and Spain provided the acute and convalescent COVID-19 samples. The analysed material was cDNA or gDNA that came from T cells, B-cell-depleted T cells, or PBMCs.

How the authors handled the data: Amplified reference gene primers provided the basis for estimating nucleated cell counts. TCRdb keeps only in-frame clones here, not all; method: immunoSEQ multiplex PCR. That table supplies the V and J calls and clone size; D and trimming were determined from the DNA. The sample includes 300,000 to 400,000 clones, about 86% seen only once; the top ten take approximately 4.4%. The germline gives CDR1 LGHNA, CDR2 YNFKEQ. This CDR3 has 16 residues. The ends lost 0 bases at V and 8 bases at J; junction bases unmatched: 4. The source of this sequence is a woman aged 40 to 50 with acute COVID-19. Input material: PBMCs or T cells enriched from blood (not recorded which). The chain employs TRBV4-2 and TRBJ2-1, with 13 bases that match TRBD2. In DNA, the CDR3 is TGTGCCAGCAGCCAAGAACTAGCGGGGGGGCCCCATGAGCAGTTCTTC. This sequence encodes CASSQELAGGPHEQFF.